This T cell receptor beta chain came from a study of T cell changes during pregnancy in multiple sclerosis (dated by TCRdb to between 2019 and 2020). General notes on the study: The study looked at changes in the T cell repertoire across pregnancy in women with multiple sclerosis.

The trim is 2 bases for V and 2 bases for J, with a gap of 14 bases between the germline ends. CDR3 length: 16 amino acids, cysteine to phenylalanine. Left in the record is the CDR3 DNA by itself, 48 bases read in frame from the first base. The CDR1 and CDR2 encoded by the germline V gene (reference sequence) are SEHNR and FQNEAQ. The library was made by the immunoSEQ multiplex PCR assay. In TCRdb, the immuneACCESS table is reduced to in-frame sequences with V and J assigned. These tables do not hold every clone; where another copy was compared, an unresolved V gene accounts for under half, and the others remain unexplained. The sample table records over 45,000 clones; just over 90% of these occur just once. Clones ranked in the top ten supply 2% to 2.5% of the sample. Concerning this clone: Its antigen is unknown. No base quality values were provided; no much bigger clone lies one nucleotide off.

The chain links TRBV7-9 with TRBJ2-3, with TRBD1 tentatively as D gene (6 bases match). Sample: peripheral blood, taken in the first trimester of pregnancy. The clonotype comes from a female donor in good health, enrolled as a control in a pregnancy study. The sequenced DNA: TGTGCCAGCAGCTTATCAGCCAGACAGGACACAGATACGCAGTATTTT. This is translated as CASSLSARQDTDTQYF. The CDR3 plus the reference TRBV7-9 and TRBJ2-3 genes for the other parts give the full variable domain: DTGVSQNPRHKITKRGQNVTFRCDPISEHNRLYWYRQTLGQGPEFLTYFQNEAQLEKSRLLSDRFSAERPKGSFSTLEIQRTEQGDSAMYLCASSLSARQDTDTQYFGPGTRLTVL.